Listed below are T cell receptor beta chains from one sample, sequenced in a study of cytomegalovirus exposure and HLA in healthy donors. Some clones are missing from TCRdb's copy, which holds only in-frame ones; the method was immunoSEQ multiplex PCR. The sample gives 150,000 to 200,000 clones, 75% to 90% of which show up once; approximately 6.5% is in the top ten. The sample comprised PBMCs. Receptor source: a male donor in good health and CMV-seropositive. Both conserved end residues are part of each CDR3. D genes are given only for firm matches. Part of the rows lack a size; the others show once, few, many or a class for expanded clones.

V gene	J gene	D gene	clone size	CDR3 protein	CDR3 DNA
TRBV30	TRBJ2-7	TRBD2	-	CAWSVGGSSYEQYF	TGTGCCTGGAGTGTCGGCGGGAGCTCCTACGAGCAGTACTTC
TRBV6-6	TRBJ2-7	TRBD2	-	CASRPGTSGYEQYF	TGTGCCAGCCGCCCCGGGACTAGCGGCTACGAGCAGTACTTC
TRBV10-3	TRBJ1-1	-	-	CAISGRENTEAFF	TGTGCCATCAGCGGGCGGGAGAACACTGAAGCTTTCTTT
TRBV4-1	TRBJ2-1	TRBD2	-	CASSLGLAPYNEQFF	TGCGCCAGCAGCCTAGGACTAGCCCCCTACAATGAGCAGTTCTTC
TRBV19	TRBJ1-2	TRBD1	once	CASSMGQHGYTF	TGTGCCAGTAGTATGGGACAGCATGGCTACACCTTC
TRBV30	TRBJ2-7	TRBD1	-	CAWRGQGSAYEQYF	TGTGCCTGGAGGGGACAGGGATCGGCTTACGAGCAGTACTTC
TRBV4-1	TRBJ2-3	-	-	CASRTTGRDTDTQYF	TGCGCCAGCAGAACAACCGGGAGAGACACAGATACGCAGTATTTT
TRBV10-1	TRBJ2-7	TRBD1	-	CASNIYPGGYEQYF	TGCGCCAGCAATATATATCCAGGGGGATACGAGCAGTACTTC
TRBV9	TRBJ2-3	TRBD2	-	CASSAPVASGRYDTQYF	TGTGCCAGCAGCGCCCCGGTGGCTAGCGGGAGATATGATACGCAGTATTTT
TRBV10-3	TRBJ1-6	-	-	CAISQNRADNSPLHF	TGTGCCATCAGCCAAAACAGGGCTGACAATTCACCCCTCCACTTT
TRBV7-9	TRBJ2-3	-	-	CASSLDRASTDTQYF	TGTGCCAGCAGCTTAGACAGAGCTAGCACAGATACGCAGTATTTT
TRBV18	TRBJ1-1	-	-	CASSPGGPREAFF	TGTGCCAGCTCCCCGGGGGGACCACGGGAAGCTTTCTTT
TRBV7-2	TRBJ2-7	TRBD2	-	CASSLNPLAVYEQYF	TGTGCCAGCAGCTTAAACCCGCTAGCGGTCTACGAGCAGTACTTC
TRBV6-5	TRBJ2-7	-	-	CASTYRLWGSYEQYF	TGTGCCAGCACCTATCGTCTTTGGGGCTCCTACGAGCAGTACTTC
TRBV2	TRBJ1-5	TRBD1	-	CASSEGGTGPGQPQHF	TGTGCCAGCAGTGAAGGGGGGACAGGCCCGGGTCAGCCCCAGCATTTT
TRBV7-9	TRBJ2-1	TRBD2	-	CASSLGLAGGTSYNEQFF	TGTGCCAGCAGCTTGGGACTAGCGGGAGGGACATCCTACAATGAGCAGTTCTTC